These 5 T cell receptor beta chains were all obtained from the same sample, sequenced in a study of blood T cell repertoires in COVID-19. The method was immunoSEQ multiplex PCR; TCRdb's version includes in-frame clones alone and lacks a portion of them. In the table there are about 160,000 clones, approximately 80% of which are singletons. Specimen: peripheral blood. The receptors were sampled from a woman of 80 years or more with active or convalescent COVID-19.

V usage is TRBV5-1 and J usage is TRBJ2-2; the D is unclear. V was pared by 0 bases and J by 2 bases, with 5 bases between. CDR1 is SGHRS and CDR2 is YFSETQ in the germline V gene. The CDR3 has 14 residues. CDR3 protein: CASSLVSNTGELFF. CDR3 nucleotide sequence: TGCGCCAGCAGCTTGGTCTCCAACACCGGGGAGCTGTTTTTT.

V is TRBV9 and J is TRBJ1-4, with no clear D. Germline assignment: CDR1 SGDLS and CDR2 YYNGEE. V gave up 3 bases and J gave up 5 bases, with 17 bases separating them. The CDR3 sequence is 16 residues long. For the CDR3, the DNA is TGTGCCAGCAGCGACCAATCCCCAGGCGGGAATGAAAAACTGTTTTTT. It encodes CASSDQSPGGNEKLFF.

The chain employs TRBV6-2 or TRBV6-3 and TRBJ1-1; no reliable D call. The CDR3 loop spans 15 amino acids. Germline CDR1 and CDR2: MNHEY and SVGEGT. V gave up 4 bases and J gave up 0 bases, with 12 bases separating them. The CDR3 DNA sequence: TGTGCCAGCAGTTCCTACAGAATCCTGAACACTGAAGCTTTCTTT. Amino acids: CASSSYRILNTEAFF.

The rearrangement joins TRBV19 to TRBJ1-2; 7 bases fit TRBD1. The germline CDR1 and CDR2 sequences are LNHDA and SQIVND (reference sequence). The CDR3 consists of 14 residues. With 7 bases clipped from V and 3 bases from J, the junction kept 8 bases outside the gene matches. The DNA for the CDR3 is TGTGCCAGTACGAACAGGGGAACGGACTATGGCTACACCTTC. Translation gives CASTNRGTDYGYTF.

This clone was counted a single time. The chain couples TRBV7-9 to TRBJ1-2; D gene unclear. CDR1 SEHNR and CDR2 FQNEAQ come from the germline V gene (reference sequence). The CDR3 loop spans 13 amino acids. The V end was cut by 5 bases, the J end by 1 base, with 8 bases between. The CDR3 here is CASSLSSNYGYTF. For the CDR3, the DNA is TGTGCCAGCAGCCTTAGCAGTAACTATGGCTACACCTTC.